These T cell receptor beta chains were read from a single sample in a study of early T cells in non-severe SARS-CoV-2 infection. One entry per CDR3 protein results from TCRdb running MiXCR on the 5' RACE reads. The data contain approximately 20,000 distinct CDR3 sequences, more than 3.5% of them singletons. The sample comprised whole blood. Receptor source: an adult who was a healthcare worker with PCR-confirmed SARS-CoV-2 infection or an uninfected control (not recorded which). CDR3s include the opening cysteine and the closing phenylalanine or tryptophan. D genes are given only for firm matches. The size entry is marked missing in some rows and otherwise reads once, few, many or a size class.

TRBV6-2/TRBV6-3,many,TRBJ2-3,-,TGTGCCAGCAGTTGGATGGATTTCCCAGATACGCAGTATTTT,CASSWMDFPDTQYF
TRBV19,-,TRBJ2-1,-,TGTGCCAGTATGGGTTGGGGGAGCTCCTACAATGAGCAGTTCTTC,CASMGWGSSYNEQFF
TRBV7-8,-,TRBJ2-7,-,TGTGCCAGCTCCAGTCCGGTCAGGGGACGGTACGAGCAGTACTTC,CASSSPVRGRYEQYF
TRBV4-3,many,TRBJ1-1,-,TGCGCCAGCAGCCCTTACATCCGAAACACTGAAGCTTTCTTT,CASSPYIRNTEAFF
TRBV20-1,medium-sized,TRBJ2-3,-,TGCAGTGCTCTCCGGTCGGATACGCAGTATTTT,CSALRSDTQYF
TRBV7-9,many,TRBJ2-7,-,TGTGCCAGCAGCTCAGGGAGGATGGGCCCCTACGAGCAGTACTTC,CASSSGRMGPYEQYF
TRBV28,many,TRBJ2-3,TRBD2,TGTGCCAGCAGTTCCAGGACTAGCGCCACAGATACGCAGTATTTT,CASSSRTSATDTQYF
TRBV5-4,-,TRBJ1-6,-,TGTGCCAGCAGCTTCCCGGAGAGTATCTCACCCCTCCACTTT,CASSFPESISPLHF
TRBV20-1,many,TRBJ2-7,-,TGCAGTGCTAGACAGGCCTCCTACGAGCAGTACTTC,CSARQASYEQYF
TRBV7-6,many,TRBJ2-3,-,TGTGCCAGCAGTCGACTAACATCCACAGATACGCAGTATTTT,CASSRLTSTDTQYF
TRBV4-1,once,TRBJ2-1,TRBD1,TGCACCAGCAGCCAAGGTCACGGACAGGGAGCCTACAATGAGCAGTTCTTC,CTSSQGHGQGAYNEQFF
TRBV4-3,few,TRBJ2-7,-,TGCGCCAGCAGCCAAGAGCCGGGTTATTACGAGCAGTACTTC,CASSQEPGYYEQYF
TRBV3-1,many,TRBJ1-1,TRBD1,TGTGCCAGCAGCCAGACGGGACAGGCACCTGAAGCTTTCTTT,CASSQTGQAPEAFF
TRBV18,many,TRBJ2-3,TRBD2,TGTGCCAGCGGGACTAGCTTGACAGATACGCAGTATTTT,CASGTSLTDTQYF
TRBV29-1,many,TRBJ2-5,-,TGCAGCGTTGTTGGGGGACCCGAGACCCAGTACTTC,CSVVGGPETQYF
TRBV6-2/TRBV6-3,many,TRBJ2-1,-,TGTGCCAGCAGTCCACTGAGAGGACTGCTCAATGAGCAGTTCTTC,CASSPLRGLLNEQFF
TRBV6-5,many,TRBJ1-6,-,TGTGCCAGCAGTTCGTGGAGTAATTCACCCCTCCACTTT,CASSSWSNSPLHF
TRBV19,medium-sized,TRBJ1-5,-,TGTGCCAGTAGTACCCATGCGGGGACTAATCAGCCCCAGCATTTT,CASSTHAGTNQPQHF
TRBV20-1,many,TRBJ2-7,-,TGCAGTGCTAGAGTTATAAACTCACCTCATAGCTCCTACGAGCAGTACTTC,CSARVINSPHSSYEQYF
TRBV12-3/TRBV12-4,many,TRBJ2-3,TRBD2,TGTGCCAGCAGTCGACTAGCGGGGGGGCGGGATACGCAGTATTTT,CASSRLAGGRDTQYF
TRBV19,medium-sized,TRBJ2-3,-,TGTGCCAGTAGTAAAGGCCTCAGTTCCCTGCGAGCAGTACCCAGCACAGATACGCAGTATTTT,CASSKGLSSLRAVPSTDTQYF
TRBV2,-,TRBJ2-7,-,TGTGCCAGCAGAGAAACTAGCTACGAGCAGTACTTC,CASRETSYEQYF
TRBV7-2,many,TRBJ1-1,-,TGTGCCAGCAGCCCGCGGGGGTACCTCACTGAAGCTTTCTTT,CASSPRGYLTEAFF
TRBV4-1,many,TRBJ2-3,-,TGCGCCAGCAGCCAAGTGGTGGGGGCAGATAGCACAGATACGCAGTATTTT,CASSQVVGADSTDTQYF
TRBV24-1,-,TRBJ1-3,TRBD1,TGTGCCACCAGTGATCCACAGGGGATTGGAAACACCATATATTTT,CATSDPQGIGNTIYF
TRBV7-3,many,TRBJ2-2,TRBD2,TGTGCCAGCAGCACTAGCGGGGCACGGACCGGGGAGCTGTTTTTT,CASSTSGARTGELFF
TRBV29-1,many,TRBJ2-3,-,TGCAGCGCCGGACGACCGGGGGGCCGAGGCACAGATACGCAGTATTTT,CSAGRPGGRGTDTQYF
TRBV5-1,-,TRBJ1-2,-,TGCGCCAGCAGCTTGGTCCCCCGGGGCTATGGCTACACCTTC,CASSLVPRGYGYTF
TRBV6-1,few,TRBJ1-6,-,TGTGCCAGCAGTCTCGGGACGGGAAAAGATAATTCACCCCTCCACTTT,CASSLGTGKDNSPLHF
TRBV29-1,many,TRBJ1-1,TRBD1,TGCAGCGTTGAAGGACAGGGTGAAAGCACTGAAGCTTTCTTT,CSVEGQGESTEAFF